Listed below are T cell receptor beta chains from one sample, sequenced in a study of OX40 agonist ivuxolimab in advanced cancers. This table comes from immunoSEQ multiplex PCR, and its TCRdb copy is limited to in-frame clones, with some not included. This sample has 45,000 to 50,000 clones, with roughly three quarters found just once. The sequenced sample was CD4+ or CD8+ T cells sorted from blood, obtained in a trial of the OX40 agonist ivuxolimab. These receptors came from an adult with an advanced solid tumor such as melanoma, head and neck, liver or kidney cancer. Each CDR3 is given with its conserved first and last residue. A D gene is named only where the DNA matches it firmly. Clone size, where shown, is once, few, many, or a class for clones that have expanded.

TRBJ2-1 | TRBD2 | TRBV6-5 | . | CASSTPRGVHEQFF | TGTGCCAGCAGCACTCCTCGGGGGGTGCATGAGCAGTTCTTC
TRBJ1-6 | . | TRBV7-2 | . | CASSLVGGSSYNSPLHF | TGTGCCAGCAGCTTAGTAGGGGGGAGTTCCTATAATTCACCCCTCCACTTT
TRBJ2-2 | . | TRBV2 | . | CANLQGTGELFF | TGTGCCAACTTACAGGGAACCGGGGAGCTGTTTTTT
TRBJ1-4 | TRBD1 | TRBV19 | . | CARRPGTGEPTNEKLFF | TGTGCCAGACGTCCCGGGACAGGCGAACCAACTAATGAAAAACTGTTTTTT
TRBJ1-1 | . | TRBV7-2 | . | CASSLQNLGTEAFF | TGTGCCAGCAGCTTACAGAATCTCGGCACTGAAGCTTTCTTT
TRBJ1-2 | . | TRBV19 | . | CASAPFERNYGYTF | TGTGCCAGCGCCCCGTTCGAGAGGAACTATGGCTACACCTTC
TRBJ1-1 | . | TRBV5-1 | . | CASSLEIGANTEAFF | TGCGCCAGCAGCTTGGAGATAGGGGCGAACACTGAAGCTTTCTTT
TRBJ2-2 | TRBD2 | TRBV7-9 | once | CASSLAGAAGGELFF | TGTGCCAGCAGCCTAGCGGGAGCGGCTGGCGGGGAGCTGTTTTTT
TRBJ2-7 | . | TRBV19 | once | CASSTSGTTYEQYF | TGTGCCAGTAGTACCTCCGGGACCACCTACGAGCAGTACTTC
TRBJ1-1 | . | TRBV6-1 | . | CASQGNTEAFF | TGTGCCTCCCAGGGAAACACTGAAGCTTTCTTT
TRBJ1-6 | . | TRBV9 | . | CASSVGQRDSPLHF | TGTGCCAGCAGCGTAGGACAGAGAGACTCACCCCTCCACTTT
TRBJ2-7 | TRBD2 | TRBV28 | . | CASSFSGEGYEQYF | TGTGCCAGCAGCTTTAGCGGGGAGGGCTACGAGCAGTACTTC
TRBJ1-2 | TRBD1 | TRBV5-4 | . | CASSLVGRGQVDGYTF | TGTGCCAGCAGCTTGGTTGGAAGGGGACAGGTGGATGGCTACACCTTC
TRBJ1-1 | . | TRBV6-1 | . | CASRSGSMNTEAFF | TGTGCCAGCAGGAGTGGTAGTATGAACACTGAAGCTTTCTTT
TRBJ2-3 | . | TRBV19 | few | CASSTEDTQYF | TGTGCCAGTAGTACCGAAGATACGCAGTATTTT
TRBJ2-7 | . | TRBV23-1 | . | CASSLAGSSIRNYEQYF | TGCGCCAGCAGTCTCGCAGGGAGCAGTATTAGGAACTACGAGCAGTACTTC
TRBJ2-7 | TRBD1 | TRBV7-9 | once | CASSPKLGQGGQYF | TGTGCCAGCAGCCCAAAGTTGGGACAGGGAGGGCAGTACTTC
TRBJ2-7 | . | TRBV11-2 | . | CASSPRDPRDNEQYF | TGTGCCAGCAGTCCGAGGGACCCCCGGGACAACGAGCAGTACTTC
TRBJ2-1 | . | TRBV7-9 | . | CASSLMELDEQFF | TGTGCCAGCAGCTTGATGGAGCTAGATGAGCAGTTCTTC
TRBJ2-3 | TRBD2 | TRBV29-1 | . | CSVVATSRLTDTQYF | TGCAGCGTTGTCGCGACTAGCAGGCTCACAGATACGCAGTATTTT